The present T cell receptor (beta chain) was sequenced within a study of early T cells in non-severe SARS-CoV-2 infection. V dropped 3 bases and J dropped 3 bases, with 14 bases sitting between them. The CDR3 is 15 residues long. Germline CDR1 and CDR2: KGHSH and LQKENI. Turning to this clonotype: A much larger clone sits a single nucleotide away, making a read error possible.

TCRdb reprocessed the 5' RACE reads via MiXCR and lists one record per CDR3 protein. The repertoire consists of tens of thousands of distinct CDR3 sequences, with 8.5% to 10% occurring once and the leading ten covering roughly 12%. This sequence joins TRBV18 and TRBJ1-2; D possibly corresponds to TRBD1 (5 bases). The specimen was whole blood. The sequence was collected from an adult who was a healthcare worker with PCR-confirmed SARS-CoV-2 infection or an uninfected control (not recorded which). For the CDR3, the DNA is TGTGCCAGCTCACCTCAACAACGGGGCCACTATGGCTACACCTTC. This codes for CASSPQQRGHYGYTF.